This T cell receptor (beta chain) was documented in a study of control samples from healthy donors and cancer patients. This CDR3 spans 16 amino acids. Germline CDR1 reads MNHNY; CDR2 reads SVGAGI (reference sequence). V shed 2 bases and J shed 6 bases, with 14 bases lying between them. Data came from immunoSEQ multiplex PCR; TCRdb stores just in-frame clones and leaves some out. The table has about 50,000 clones, more than 90% seen once. The sequenced material came from PBMCs. This TCR was sampled from a young man with colorectal cancer. V usage is TRBV6-6 and J usage is TRBJ1-6, with a weak D call TRBD1 (5 bases). The CDR3 DNA is TGTGCCAGCAGTTACACTGGGACGTATGTTAATTCACCCCTCCACTTT. It translates to CASSYTGTYVNSPLHF.